A single sample gave rise to the 20 T cell receptor beta chains below, sequenced in a study of blood T cell repertoires in COVID-19. The data were produced by immunoSEQ multiplex PCR, yet TCRdb's version contains in-frame clones alone and is incomplete. This sample yields 170,000 or so clones, of which 86% are seen a single time; roughly 7% belongs to the top ten. Sequencing used peripheral blood. These receptors were collected from a middle-aged man with active or convalescent COVID-19.

This clone appeared many times. The chain carries TRBV5-6 and TRBJ1-3, with TRBD1 as a possible D gene (5 bases). The CDR3 runs 16 residues. Trimming took off 4 bases at V and 0 bases at J, with 14 bases between the two ends. CDR1 and CDR2 from the germline V gene are SGHDT and YYEEEE. CDR3 loop: CASSRMGHSSGNTIYF. CDR3 in DNA: TGTGCCAGCAGCCGCATGGGGCATAGCTCTGGAAACACCATATATTTT.

This clone was seen once. J is TRBJ2-5 and V is TRBV7-9; D is perhaps TRBD2 (6 bases). This CDR3 spans 13 amino acids. Germline values: CDR1 SEHNR, CDR2 FQNEAQ (reference sequence). V was pared by 5 bases and J by 3 bases, with 10 bases between. CDR3 sequence reads: CASSPTSKETQYF. The CDR3 DNA reads as TGTGCCAGCAGCCCAACTAGCAAAGAGACCCAGTACTTC.

The sample holds a few counts of this clone. J is TRBJ2-5 and V is TRBV27, with D perhaps TRBD1 (5 bases). Trimming stripped 0 bases from V and 2 bases from J, with 10 bases between. CDR3 length equals 15 residues. The V gene's germline CDR1 is MNHEY and CDR2 SMNVEV (reference sequence). CDR3 nucleotide sequence: TGTGCCAGCAGTTTATCGGCAGGGCGGCAAGAGACCCAGTACTTC. This translates into CASSLSAGRQETQYF.

This chain links TRBV2 with TRBJ1-1; no reliable D call. CDR3 length: 12 amino acids. Looked up from germline, CDR1 is SNHLY and CDR2 is FYNNEI. V was trimmed by 3 bases and J by 4 bases, leaving 6 bases between them. CDR3: CASSDEGTEAFF. CDR3 bases: TGTGCCAGCAGTGACGAGGGCACTGAAGCTTTCTTT.

As DNA, the CDR3 is TGTGCCACCAGTGATTTGATTCATCGGGCAGGGGGAGAGACCCAGTACTTC. Translated, it gives CATSDLIHRAGGETQYF. This rearrangement joins TRBV24-1 to TRBJ2-5; 7 nucleotides line up with TRBD1. V dropped 0 bases and J dropped 4; count of bases not matched to a gene: 10. Germline CDR1 is KGHDR and CDR2 is SFDVKD. This CDR3 has 17 residues.

The gene calls are TRBV19 and TRBJ1-1, with a possible D match to TRBD1 (5 bases). The CDR3 is 15 residues long. V was pared by 3 bases and J by 1 base, with 12 bases between. The germline V gene encodes CDR1 LNHDA and CDR2 SQIVND (reference sequence). CDR3 region: CASSIQWGPNTEAFF. The CDR3 DNA reads TGTGCCAGTAGTATTCAATGGGGCCCGAACACTGAAGCTTTCTTT.

The chain carries TRBV9 and TRBJ1-1; tentative D call: TRBD1 (5 bases). V was pared by 0 bases and J by 1 base, with 10 bases between. CDR1 and CDR2 (germline): SGDLS, YYNGEE. This CDR3 spans 15 amino acids. CDR3 sequence reads: CASSVVPQENTEAFF. The DNA for the CDR3 is TGTGCCAGCAGCGTAGTCCCACAGGAGAACACTGAAGCTTTCTTT.

The rearrangement uses TRBV28 and TRBJ1-4, with no clear D. Germline-derived CDR1 and CDR2 are MDHEN and SYDVKM. The CDR3 totals 15 residues. The V end lost 3 bases, the J end lost 0 bases, and 8 bases lay between the germline ends. The CDR3 bases are TGTGCCAGCAGTTTCGCTAGTGCAACTAATGAAAAACTGTTTTTT. It encodes CASSFASATNEKLFF.

This chain links TRBV30 with TRBJ2-7, with TRBD2 matching 7 bases. CDR3 length: 13 residues. CDR1 and CDR2 (germline): GTSNPN, SVGIG (reference sequence). The J segment lost 3 bases and the V segment lost 4 bases, leaving 6 bases of the junction unmatched. The CDR3 sequence is CAWNGGRGYEQYF. The DNA for the CDR3 is TGTGCCTGGAACGGAGGGAGGGGCTACGAGCAGTACTTC.

The rearrangement links TRBV5-4 to TRBJ2-5, with 8 nucleotides matching TRBD2. The CDR3 is 15 residues long. Trimming removed 0 bases from V and 7 bases from J; junction bases left unmatched: 8. Germline V gene sequence: CDR1 SGHNT, CDR2 YYREEE (reference sequence). CDR3 in amino acids: CASSLEASGSGTQYF. In nucleotides, the CDR3 is TGTGCCAGCAGCTTGGAGGCCAGCGGGAGTGGGACCCAGTACTTC.

In this sample, this clone turned up once. The chain carries TRBV7-2 and TRBJ1-1; D remains unclear. The germline V gene has CDR1 SGHTA and CDR2 FQGNSA. CDR3 length: 16 amino acids. V dropped 5 bases and J dropped 0 bases, with 16 bases sitting between them. CDR3 sequence (DNA): TGTGCCAGCAGCATAAGGACGGGGAGTTTGAACACTGAAGCTTTCTTT. This codes for CASSIRTGSLNTEAFF. Looking up the rest from reference TRBV7-2 and TRBJ1-1 gives the full variable domain: GAGVSQSPSNKVTEKGKDVELRCDPISGHTALYWYRQSLGQGLEFLIYFQGNSAPDKSGLPSDRFSAERTGGSVSTLTIQRTQQEDSAVYLCASSIRTGSLNTEAFFGQGTRLTVV.

The chain is built from TRBV7-2 and TRBJ2-3; TRBD2 matches at 7 bases. Germline trimming cut 1 base from V and 7 bases from J; bases unmatched to any gene: 20. From germline, CDR1 is SGHTA and CDR2 FQGNSA. The length of the CDR3 is 19 residues. CDR3 sequence reads: CASSLGRMLAVQSGNTQYF. For the CDR3, the DNA is TGTGCCAGCAGCTTAGGGAGGATGCTAGCGGTACAATCGGGTAATACGCAGTATTTT.

V is TRBV7-9 and J is TRBJ2-7; D might be TRBD2 (6 bases). This CDR3 spans 12 amino acids. The germline V gene has CDR1 SEHNR and CDR2 FQNEAQ (reference sequence). Trimming cost V 0 bases and J 10 bases, with 10 bases left between them. CDR3 region: CASSLARELQYF. CDR3 bases: TGTGCCAGCAGCTTAGCCCGGGAGTTACAGTACTTC. The whole variable domain, filled in from reference TRBV7-9 and TRBJ2-7, reads DTGVSQNPRHKITKRGQNVTFRCDPISEHNRLYWYRQTLGQGPEFLTYFQNEAQLEKSRLLSDRFSAERPKGSFSTLEIQRTEQGDSAMYLCASSLARELQYFGPGTRLTVT.

This clone was found once. The genes are TRBV7-2 and TRBJ1-3; TRBD1 matches at 7 bases. Trimming removed 3 bases from V and 0 bases from J; junction bases left unmatched: 8. Germline V gene lookup returns CDR1 SGHTA and CDR2 FQGNSA. This CDR3 comprises 17 residues. CDR3 in DNA: TGTGCCAGCAGCTTTTTTCCGGGACAGAGCTCTGGAAACACCATATATTTT. Amino acids: CASSFFPGQSSGNTIYF.

This chain uses TRBV18 with TRBJ1-2; D is uncertain. V was trimmed by 0 bases and J by 2 bases, leaving 10 bases between them. Germline CDR1 and CDR2: KGHSH and LQKENI. This CDR3 contains 15 residues. The chain's CDR3 is CASSPPNRGNYGYTF. As DNA, the CDR3 is TGTGCCAGCTCACCACCTAACAGAGGGAACTATGGCTACACCTTC.

The chain links TRBV19 to TRBJ1-6; 7 bases fit TRBD1. The CDR3 is 13 amino acids. CDR1 and CDR2 from the germline V gene are LNHDA and SQIVND (reference sequence). Trimming at V came to 3 bases and at J to 9 bases, leaving 2 bases not matched to a gene. The CDR3 nucleotides read TGTGCCAGTAGTATCTACAGGGGTTCACCCCTCCACTTT. It specifies CASSIYRGSPLHF.

This chain connects TRBV5-1 to TRBJ2-1; 8 bases are a match to TRBD1. Germline loops: CDR1 SGHRS, CDR2 YFSETQ. The ends lost 6 bases at V and 6 bases at J; junction bases unmatched: 8. CDR3 size: 14 residues. For the CDR3, the DNA is TGCGCCAGCACGTGGTGGACAGGGTCCAATGAGCAGTTCTTC. This encodes CASTWWTGSNEQFF.

CDR3: CASRTPQTYEKLFF. CDR3 nucleotides: TGTGCCAGCAGAACTCCCCAGACTTACGAAAAACTGTTTTTT. The chain is built from TRBV6-1 and TRBJ1-4; D is unresolved. The length of the CDR3 is 14 residues. Germline V gives CDR1 MNHNS, CDR2 SASEGT. The V end lost 6 bases, the J end lost 8 bases, and 16 bases lay between the germline ends.

The V gene is TRBV3-1 (or the pseudogene TRBV3-2), the J gene TRBJ2-7, with 10 bases lining up with TRBD2. Trimming cost V 3 bases and J 4 bases; bases outside gene matches: 6. There are 15 residues in the CDR3. Germline V gives CDR1 LGHDT, CDR2 YNNKEL (reference sequence). The chain's CDR3 is CASSHQLAGRYEQYF. As DNA, the CDR3 is TGTGCCAGCAGCCACCAACTAGCGGGAAGATACGAGCAGTACTTC.

The chain links TRBV7-9 to TRBJ2-1; possible D gene TRBD2, 6 bases. The germline V gene encodes CDR1 SEHNR and CDR2 FQNEAQ (reference sequence). The CDR3 consists of 14 residues. Trimming cost V 3 bases and J 9 bases, with 15 bases left between them. Written as DNA, the CDR3 is TGTGCCAGCAGCTTGGCCGGGAGAGACGCTGAGCAGTTCTTC. Protein: CASSLAGRDAEQFF.